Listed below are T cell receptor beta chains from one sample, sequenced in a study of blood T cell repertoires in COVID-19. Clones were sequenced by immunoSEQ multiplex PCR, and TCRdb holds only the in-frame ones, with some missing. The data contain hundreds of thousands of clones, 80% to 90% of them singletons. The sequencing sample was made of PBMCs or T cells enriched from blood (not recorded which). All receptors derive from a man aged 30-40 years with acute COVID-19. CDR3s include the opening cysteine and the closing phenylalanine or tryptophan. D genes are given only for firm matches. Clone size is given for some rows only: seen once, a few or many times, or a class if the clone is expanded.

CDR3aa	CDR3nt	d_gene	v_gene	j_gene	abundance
CASRAGTDTQYF	TGTGCCAGCAGGGCGGGCACAGATACGCAGTATTTT	-	TRBV6-5	TRBJ2-3	-
CAQGWTEAFF	TGTGCTCAGGGGTGGACTGAAGCTTTCTTT	-	TRBV21-1	TRBJ1-1	few
CASSPLTGSIETQYF	TGTGCCAGCAGTCCCTTGACAGGGTCGATTGAGACCCAGTACTTC	TRBD1	TRBV2	TRBJ2-5	-
CASSQGRVAFF	TGCGCCAGCAGCCAAGGGAGGGTAGCTTTCTTT	-	TRBV4-3	TRBJ1-1	-
CSARQNNEQFF	TGCAGTGCTAGACAGAACAATGAGCAGTTCTTC	-	TRBV20-1	TRBJ2-1	-
CATSDTTAEREQFF	TGTGCCACCAGTGACACTACCGCCGAGCGTGAGCAGTTCTTC	-	TRBV24-1	TRBJ2-1	-
CASSLGGRSQPQHF	TGTGCCAGCAGCTTGGGAGGGAGAAGTCAGCCCCAGCATTTT	-	TRBV5-5	TRBJ1-5	once
CATSRDRGISIAFF	TGTGCCACCAGCCGGGACAGGGGGATTTCGATCGCTTTCTTT	TRBD1	TRBV15	TRBJ1-1	-
CASSAPRGIDYGYTF	TGTGCCAGCAGTGCCCCCAGGGGAATAGACTATGGCTACACCTTC	-	TRBV28	TRBJ1-2	-
CSVRTGAETEAFF	TGCAGCGTCCGGACAGGGGCCGAAACTGAAGCTTTCTTT	TRBD1	TRBV29-1	TRBJ1-1	-
CASSLTGGAGEKLFF	TGCGCCAGCAGCTTGACAGGGGGCGCGGGTGAAAAACTGTTTTTT	TRBD1	TRBV5-1	TRBJ1-4	-
CASSVSGNSPLHF	TGTGCCAGCAGCGTTTCAGGCAATTCACCCCTCCACTTT	-	TRBV9	TRBJ1-6	-
CASTSESSYNEQFF	TGCGCCAGCACTAGCGAGAGCTCCTACAATGAGCAGTTCTTC	-	TRBV10-1	TRBJ2-1	-
CASGDPTLPRPGELFF	TGTGCCAGCGGAGACCCGACCCTCCCGCGCCCCGGGGAGCTGTTTTTT	-	TRBV11-3	TRBJ2-2	-
CASSLPEYGSSGNTIYF	TGTGCCAGCAGCCTCCCGGAGTACGGAAGCTCTGGAAACACCATATATTTT	-	TRBV14	TRBJ1-3	-